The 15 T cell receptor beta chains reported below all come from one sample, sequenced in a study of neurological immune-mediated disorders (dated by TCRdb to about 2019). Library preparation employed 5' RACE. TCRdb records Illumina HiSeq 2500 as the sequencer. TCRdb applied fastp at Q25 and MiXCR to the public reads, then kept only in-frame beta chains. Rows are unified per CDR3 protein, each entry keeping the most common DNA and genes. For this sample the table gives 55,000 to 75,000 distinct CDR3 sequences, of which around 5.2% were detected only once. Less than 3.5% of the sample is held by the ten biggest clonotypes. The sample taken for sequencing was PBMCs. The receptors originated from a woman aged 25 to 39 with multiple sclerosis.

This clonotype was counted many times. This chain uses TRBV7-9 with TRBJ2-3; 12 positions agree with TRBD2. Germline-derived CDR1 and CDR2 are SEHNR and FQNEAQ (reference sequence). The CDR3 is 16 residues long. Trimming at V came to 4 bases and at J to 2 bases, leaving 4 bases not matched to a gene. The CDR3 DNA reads TGTGCCAGCAGCTCTCGGACTAGCGGGGCCACAGATACGCAGTATTTT. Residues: CASSSRTSGATDTQYF.

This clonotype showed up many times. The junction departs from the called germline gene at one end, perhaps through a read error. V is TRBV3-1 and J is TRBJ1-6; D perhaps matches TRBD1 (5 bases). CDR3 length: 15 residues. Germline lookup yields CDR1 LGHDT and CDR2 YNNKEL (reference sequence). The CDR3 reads CASSHGTRRNSPLNF. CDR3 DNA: TGTGCCAGCAGCCACGGGACGCGTCGCAATTCACCCCTCAACTTT.

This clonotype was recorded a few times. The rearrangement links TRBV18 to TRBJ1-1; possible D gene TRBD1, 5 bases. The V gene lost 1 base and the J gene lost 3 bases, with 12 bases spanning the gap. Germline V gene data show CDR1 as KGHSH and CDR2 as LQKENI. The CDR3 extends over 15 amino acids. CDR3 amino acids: CASSPRGERDTEAFF. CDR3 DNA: TGTGCCAGCTCACCACGGGGGGAAAGGGACACTGAAGCTTTCTTT.

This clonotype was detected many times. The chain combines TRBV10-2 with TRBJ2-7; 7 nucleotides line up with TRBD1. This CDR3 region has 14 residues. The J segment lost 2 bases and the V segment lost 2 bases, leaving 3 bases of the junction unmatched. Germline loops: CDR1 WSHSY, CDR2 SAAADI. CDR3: CASSEVDRAYEQYF. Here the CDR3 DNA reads TGCGCCAGCAGTGAGGTTGACAGGGCCTACGAGCAGTACTTC.

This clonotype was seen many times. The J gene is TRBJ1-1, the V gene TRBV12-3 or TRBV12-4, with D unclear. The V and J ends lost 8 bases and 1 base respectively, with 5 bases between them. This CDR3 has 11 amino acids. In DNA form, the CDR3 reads TGTGCCAGCCGGGGGAACACTGAAGCTTTCTTT. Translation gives CASRGNTEAFF.

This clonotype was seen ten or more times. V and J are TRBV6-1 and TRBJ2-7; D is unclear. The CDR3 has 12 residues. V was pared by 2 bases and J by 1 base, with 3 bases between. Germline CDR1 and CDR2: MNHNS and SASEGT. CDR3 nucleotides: TGTGCCAGCAGTGAACCGTCCTACGAGCAGTACTTC. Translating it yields CASSEPSYEQYF.

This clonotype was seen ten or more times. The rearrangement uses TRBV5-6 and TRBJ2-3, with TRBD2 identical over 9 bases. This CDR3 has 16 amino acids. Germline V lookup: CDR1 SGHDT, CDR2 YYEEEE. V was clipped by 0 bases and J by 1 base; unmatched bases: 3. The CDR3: CASSLALAGGTDTQYF. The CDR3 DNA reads TGTGCCAGCAGCTTGGCATTAGCGGGGGGCACAGATACGCAGTATTTT.

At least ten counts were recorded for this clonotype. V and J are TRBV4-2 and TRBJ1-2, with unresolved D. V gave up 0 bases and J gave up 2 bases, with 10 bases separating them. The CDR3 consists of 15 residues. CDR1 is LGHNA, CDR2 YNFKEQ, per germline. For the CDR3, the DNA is TGTGCCAGCAGCCAAGATCACGGTCCCAACTATGGCTACACCTTC. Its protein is CASSQDHGPNYGYTF.

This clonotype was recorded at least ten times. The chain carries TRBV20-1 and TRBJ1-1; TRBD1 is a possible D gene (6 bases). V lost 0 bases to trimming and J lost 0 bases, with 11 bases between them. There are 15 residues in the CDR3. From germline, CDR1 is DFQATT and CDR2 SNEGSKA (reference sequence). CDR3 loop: CSARDRQALNTEAFF. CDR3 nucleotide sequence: TGCAGTGCTAGAGATCGACAGGCGTTGAACACTGAAGCTTTCTTT.

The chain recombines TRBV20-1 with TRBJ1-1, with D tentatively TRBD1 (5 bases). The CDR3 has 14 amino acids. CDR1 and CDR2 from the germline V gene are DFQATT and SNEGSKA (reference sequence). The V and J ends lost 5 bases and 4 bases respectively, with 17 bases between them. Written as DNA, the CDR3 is TGCAGTGCTCGCCCGGGACTGACCATCACTGAAGCTTTCTTT. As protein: CSARPGLTITEAFF.

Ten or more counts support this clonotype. The CDR3 loop is CSATVPKEQYF. CDR3 DNA: TGCAGTGCCACCGTCCCTAAAGAGCAGTACTTC. V is TRBV20-1 and J is TRBJ2-7, with no clear D. Germline lookup yields CDR1 DFQATT and CDR2 SNEGSKA (reference sequence). The length of the CDR3 is 11 residues. With 6 bases removed from V and 7 bases from J, the gap between germline ends came to 13 bases.

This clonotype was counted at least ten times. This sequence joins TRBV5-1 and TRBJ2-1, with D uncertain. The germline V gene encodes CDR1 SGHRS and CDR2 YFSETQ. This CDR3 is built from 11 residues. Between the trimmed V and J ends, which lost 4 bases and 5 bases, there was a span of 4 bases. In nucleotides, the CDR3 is TGCGCCAGCAGCCAACACAATGAGCAGTTCTTC. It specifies CASSQHNEQFF.

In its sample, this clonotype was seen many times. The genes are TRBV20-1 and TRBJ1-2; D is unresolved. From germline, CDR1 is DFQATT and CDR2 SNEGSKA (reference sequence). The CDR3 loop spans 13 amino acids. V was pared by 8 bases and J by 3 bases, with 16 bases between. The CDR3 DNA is TGCAGTTCCATTTCGGCTAGTCACTATGGCTACACCTTC. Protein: CSSISASHYGYTF.

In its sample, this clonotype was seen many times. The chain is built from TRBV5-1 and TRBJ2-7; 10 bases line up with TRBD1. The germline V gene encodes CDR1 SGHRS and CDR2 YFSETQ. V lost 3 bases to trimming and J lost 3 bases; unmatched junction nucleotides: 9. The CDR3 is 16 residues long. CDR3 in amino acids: CASSSKFGQGVYEQYF. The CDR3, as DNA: TGCGCCAGCAGCTCGAAGTTCGGACAGGGGGTCTACGAGCAGTACTTC. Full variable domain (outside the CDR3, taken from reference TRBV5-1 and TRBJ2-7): KAGVTQTPRYLIKTRGQQVTLSCSPISGHRSVSWYQQTPGQGLQFLFEYFSETQRNKGNFPGRFSGRQFSNSRSEMNVSTLELGDSALYLCASSSKFGQGVYEQYFGPGTRLTVT.

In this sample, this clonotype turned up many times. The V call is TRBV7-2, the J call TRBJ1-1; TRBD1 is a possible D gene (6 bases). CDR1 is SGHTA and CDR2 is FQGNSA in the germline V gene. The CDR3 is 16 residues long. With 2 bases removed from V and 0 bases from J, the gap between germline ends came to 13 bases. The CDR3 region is CASSLLSGAVNTEAFF. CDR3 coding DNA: TGTGCCAGCAGCTTATTGTCAGGGGCCGTGAACACTGAAGCTTTCTTT.